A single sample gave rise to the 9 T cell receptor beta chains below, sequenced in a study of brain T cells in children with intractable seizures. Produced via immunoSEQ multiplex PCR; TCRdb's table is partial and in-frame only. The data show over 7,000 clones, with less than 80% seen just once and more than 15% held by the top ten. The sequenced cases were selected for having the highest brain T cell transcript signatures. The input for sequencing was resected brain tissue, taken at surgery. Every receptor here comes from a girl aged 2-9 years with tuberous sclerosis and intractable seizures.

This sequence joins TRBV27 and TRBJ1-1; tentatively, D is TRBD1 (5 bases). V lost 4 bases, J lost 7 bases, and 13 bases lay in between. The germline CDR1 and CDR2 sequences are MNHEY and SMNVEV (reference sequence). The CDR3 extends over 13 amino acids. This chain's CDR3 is CASSYIRDGEAFF. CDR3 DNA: TGTGCCAGCAGTTACATCCGGGACGGTGAAGCTTTCTTT.

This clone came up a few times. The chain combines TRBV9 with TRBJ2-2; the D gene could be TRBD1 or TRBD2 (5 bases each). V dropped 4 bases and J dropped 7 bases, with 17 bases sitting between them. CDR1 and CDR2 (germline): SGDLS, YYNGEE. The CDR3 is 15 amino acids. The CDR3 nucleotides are TGTGCCAGCAGCAACACCGGGACCTTCGGCGGGGAGCTGTTTTTT. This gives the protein CASSNTGTFGGELFF.

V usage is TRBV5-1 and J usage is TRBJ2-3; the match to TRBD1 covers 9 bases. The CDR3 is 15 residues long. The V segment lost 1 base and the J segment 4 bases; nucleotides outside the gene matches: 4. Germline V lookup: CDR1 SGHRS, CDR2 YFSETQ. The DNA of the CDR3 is TGCGCCAGCAGCTTGTCCGGGACAGGGTCAGATACGCAGTATTTT. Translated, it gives CASSLSGTGSDTQYF.

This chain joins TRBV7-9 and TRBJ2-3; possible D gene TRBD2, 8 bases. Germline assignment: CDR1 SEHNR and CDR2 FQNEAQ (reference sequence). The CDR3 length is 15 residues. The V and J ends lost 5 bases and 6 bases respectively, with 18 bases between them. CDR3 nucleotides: TGTGCCAGCAGCCCCAGAGGGGGCGGGGGGGATACGCAGTATTTT. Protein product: CASSPRGGGGDTQYF.

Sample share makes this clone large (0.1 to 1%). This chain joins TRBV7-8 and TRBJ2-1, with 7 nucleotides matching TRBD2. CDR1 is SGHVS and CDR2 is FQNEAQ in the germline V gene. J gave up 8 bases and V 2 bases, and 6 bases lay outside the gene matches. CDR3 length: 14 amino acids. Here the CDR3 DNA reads TGTGCCAGCAGCTTAATCGGGGGGAACGATGAGCAGTTCTTC. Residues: CASSLIGGNDEQFF.

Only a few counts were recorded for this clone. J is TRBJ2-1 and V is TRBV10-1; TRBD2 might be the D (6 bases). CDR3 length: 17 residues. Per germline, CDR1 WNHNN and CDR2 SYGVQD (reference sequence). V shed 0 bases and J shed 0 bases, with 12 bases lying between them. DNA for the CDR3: TGCGCCAGCAGTGAGTCAAGGGACTGGAGCTCCTACAATGAGCAGTTCTTC. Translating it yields CASSESRDWSSYNEQFF.

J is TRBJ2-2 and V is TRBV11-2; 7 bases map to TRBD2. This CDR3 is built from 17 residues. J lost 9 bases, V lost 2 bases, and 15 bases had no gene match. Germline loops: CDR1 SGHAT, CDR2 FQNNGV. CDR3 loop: CASSLLIATGGSRELFF. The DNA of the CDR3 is TGTGCCAGCAGCTTATTGATCGCGACGGGGGGATCTAGGGAGCTGTTTTTT.

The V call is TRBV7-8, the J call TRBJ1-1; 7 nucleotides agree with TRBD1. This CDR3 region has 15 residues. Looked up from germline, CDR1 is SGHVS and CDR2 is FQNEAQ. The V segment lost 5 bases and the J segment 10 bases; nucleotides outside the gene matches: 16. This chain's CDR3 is CASSLIGQGGLGAFF. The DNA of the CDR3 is TGTGCCAGCAGCCTCATAGGTCAGGGGGGCCTCGGAGCTTTCTTT. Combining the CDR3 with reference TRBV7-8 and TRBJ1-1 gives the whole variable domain GAGVSQSPRYKVAKRGQDVALRCDPISGHVSLFWYQQALGQGPEFLTYFQNEAQLDKSGLPSDRFFAERPEGSVSTLKIQRTQQEDSAVYLCASSLIGQGGLGAFFGQGTRLTVV.

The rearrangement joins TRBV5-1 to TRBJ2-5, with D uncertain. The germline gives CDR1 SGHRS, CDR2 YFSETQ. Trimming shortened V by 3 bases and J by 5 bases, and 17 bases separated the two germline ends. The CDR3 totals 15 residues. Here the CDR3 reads CASSSGNRNSETQYF. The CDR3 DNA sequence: TGCGCCAGCAGCTCCGGCAATCGGAACTCGGAGACCCAGTACTTC.